These T cell receptor beta chains were read from a single sample in a study of blood T cell repertoires in COVID-19. Libraries were prepared by immunoSEQ multiplex PCR; TCRdb keeps only in-frame clonotypes and omits some of them. The sample holds 55,000 to 70,000 clones, around 81% seen once. Sequencing was performed on peripheral blood. These receptor sequences come from an elderly woman with acute or convalescent COVID-19. Each CDR3 is given with its conserved first and last residue. The D gene is left open where the match is weak.

j_call,d_call,v_call,cdr3_aa
TRBJ1-3,NA,TRBV3-1/TRBV3-2,CASSQAASGNTIYF
TRBJ1-5,TRBD1,TRBV5-8,CASSLVGTGVHQPQHF
TRBJ1-4,NA,TRBV19,CASSMQGNEKLFF
TRBJ1-2,TRBD1,TRBV15,CATSRDRTGLGYTF
TRBJ2-1,NA,TRBV28,CASSLQGNEQFF
TRBJ2-3,TRBD1,TRBV27,CASSSPGTGVDTQYF
TRBJ2-7,NA,TRBV4-1,CASSQDIASYEQYF
TRBJ2-1,NA,TRBV7-2,CASSLGVASNEQFF
TRBJ2-7,TRBD1,TRBV15,CATSREGQARGQYF
TRBJ2-3,TRBD1,TRBV6-7,CASRSPGQWDTQYF
TRBJ1-3,NA,TRBV11-3,CASSKDSGNTIYF
TRBJ1-1,TRBD1,TRBV9,CASSVTGTGKAEAFF
TRBJ2-5,NA,TRBV27,CASSSRAGWGETQYF
TRBJ2-7,NA,TRBV27,CASSLSGYYEQYF
TRBJ2-1,NA,TRBV7-2,CASSLAQGSEQFF
TRBJ2-3,TRBD2,TRBV7-6,CASSPRLAGREDTQYF
TRBJ1-1,TRBD1,TRBV4-1,CASSALVRGRNTEAFF
TRBJ1-6,TRBD1,TRBV5-4,CASSSGGPANNSPLHF
TRBJ1-4,NA,TRBV6-1,CATRAGLGEKLFF
TRBJ2-7,NA,TRBV15,CATSRGGGATYEQYF
TRBJ1-1,TRBD1,TRBV9,CASSPNERRTGARMNTEAFF
TRBJ2-1,TRBD2,TRBV5-1,CASSLGLGEGAREQFF
TRBJ2-4,TRBD2,TRBV7-9,CASSQAGALKNIQYF
TRBJ1-6,NA,TRBV28,CASRDRRALHF
TRBJ1-3,NA,TRBV11-2,CASSTPSRVRFSGNTIYF
TRBJ1-1,NA,TRBV18,CASSQDRNTEAFF
TRBJ2-3,NA,TRBV27,CASSLAGWTDTQYF
TRBJ1-2,NA,TRBV6-5,CASSTGTYGYTF
TRBJ2-2,NA,TRBV7-2,CASTLVPGTGELFF
TRBJ2-1,NA,TRBV5-1,CASSLAGESYNEQFF
TRBJ2-7,NA,TRBV7-8,CASSLRVDYEQYF
TRBJ2-7,TRBD1,TRBV7-3,CASSLRGTGSPYEQYF
TRBJ1-1,TRBD1,TRBV3-1/TRBV3-2,CASSRWTGLNTEAFF
TRBJ1-2,NA,TRBV18,CASSLPLEGYTF
TRBJ2-3,NA,TRBV9,CASSVAGTSWDTQYF
TRBJ1-1,NA,TRBV16,CASSLQIEAFF
TRBJ2-3,TRBD1,TRBV24-1,CATSDYRGEGTDTQYF
TRBJ2-1,TRBD2,TRBV5-1,CASSETSGSSYNEQFF
TRBJ2-6,TRBD2,TRBV6-4,CASSPVAGGMGANVLTF
TRBJ1-5,NA,TRBV4-3,CASSQELQGLGQPQHF
TRBJ1-6,NA,TRBV9,CASSVAVRNSPLHF
TRBJ2-5,NA,TRBV5-4,CASSQQETQYF
TRBJ2-5,TRBD2,TRBV7-9,CASSRGGAVKTQYF
TRBJ2-7,NA,TRBV9,CASSVSPSSYEQYF
TRBJ2-5,TRBD2,TRBV14,CASSQERLAGQETQYF
TRBJ2-5,TRBD2,TRBV6-5,CASTSGGPQETQYF
TRBJ2-6,NA,TRBV27,CASSSRGSGANVLTF
TRBJ2-2,TRBD2,TRBV18,CASSPPGGSANTGELFF
TRBJ1-6,NA,TRBV12-3/TRBV12-4,CASSFRGGSPLHF